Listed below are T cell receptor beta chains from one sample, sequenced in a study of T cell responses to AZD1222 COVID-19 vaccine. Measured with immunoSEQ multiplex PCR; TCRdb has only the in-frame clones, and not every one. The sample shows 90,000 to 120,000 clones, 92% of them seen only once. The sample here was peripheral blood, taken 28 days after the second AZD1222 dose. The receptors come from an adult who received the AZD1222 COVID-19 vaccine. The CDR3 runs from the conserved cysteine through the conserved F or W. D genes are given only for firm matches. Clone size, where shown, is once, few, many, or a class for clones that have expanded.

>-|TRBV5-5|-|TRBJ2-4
TGTGCCAGCAGCTTGGGGGCAGAAAACATTCAGTACTTC
CASSLGAENIQYF
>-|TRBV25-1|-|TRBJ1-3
TGTGCCAGCAGTGACAGGATATCTGGAAACACCATATATTTT
CASSDRISGNTIYF
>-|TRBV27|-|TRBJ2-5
TGTGCCAGCAGTTTAAGGGGAGTACAAGAGACCCAGTACTTC
CASSLRGVQETQYF
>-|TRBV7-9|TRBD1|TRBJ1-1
TGTGCCAGCAGCCCCCGGGACAGGACGAACACTGAAGCTTTCTTT
CASSPRDRTNTEAFF
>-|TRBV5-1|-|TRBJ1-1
TGCGCCAGCAGCCCGGGCGGGGCGACGAACACTGAAGCTTTCTTT
CASSPGGATNTEAFF
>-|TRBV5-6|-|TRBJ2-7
TGTGCCAGCAGCGTCAGCTCCTACGAGCAGTACTTC
CASSVSSYEQYF
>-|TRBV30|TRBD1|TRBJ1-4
TGTGCCTGGTCGGGACAGCTTAATGAAAAACTGTTTTTT
CAWSGQLNEKLFF
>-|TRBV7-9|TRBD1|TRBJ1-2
TGTGCCAGCAGCTCCAGGACAGGGGAGGACTATGGCTACACCTTC
CASSSRTGEDYGYTF
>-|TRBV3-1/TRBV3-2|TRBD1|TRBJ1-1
TGTGCCAGCAGCTGGGGGGAGGGGGCAGGAACTGAAGCTTTCTTT
CASSWGEGAGTEAFF
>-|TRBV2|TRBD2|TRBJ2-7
TGTGCCAGCAGCCCCACACTAGCGGGAGGGCGTTACGAGCAGTACTTC
CASSPTLAGGRYEQYF
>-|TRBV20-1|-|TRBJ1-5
TGCAGTGCTAGTGTTTCCGGGCTTCAGCCCCAGCATTTT
CSASVSGLQPQHF
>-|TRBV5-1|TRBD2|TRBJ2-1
TGCGCCAGCAGCAAGCCGGGCTTCGGGAGGGGACTTGGAAGCTCCTACAATGAGCAGTTCTTC
CASSKPGFGRGLGSSYNEQFF
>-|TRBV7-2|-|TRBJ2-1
TGTGCCAGCAGCTTCCCCGGCTCTAGTGAGCAGTTCTTC
CASSFPGSSEQFF
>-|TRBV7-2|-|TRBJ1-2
TGTGCCAGCTCGGGGGGTCGAACCTTGGACTATGGCTACACCTTC
CASSGGRTLDYGYTF
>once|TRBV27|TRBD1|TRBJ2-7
TGTGCCAGCAGTTTATCCCCCGCAGGGGGCTACGAGCAGTACTTC
CASSLSPAGGYEQYF
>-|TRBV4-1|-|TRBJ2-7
TGCGCCAGCAGCCAAGCAACCCACGAGCAGTACTTC
CASSQATHEQYF
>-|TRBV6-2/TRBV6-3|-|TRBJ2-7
TGTGCCAGCAGTTCCCCCGGACAGATCTACGAGCAGTACTTC
CASSSPGQIYEQYF
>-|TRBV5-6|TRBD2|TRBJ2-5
TGTGCCAGCAGCCAGGGAGTGCGGGGGAAGTCAGAGACCCAGTACTTC
CASSQGVRGKSETQYF
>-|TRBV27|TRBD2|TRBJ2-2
TGTGCCAGCAGTCCCGGGACTAGCGGGGGACCCACCGGGGAGCTGTTTTTT
CASSPGTSGGPTGELFF
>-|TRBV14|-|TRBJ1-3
TGTGCCAGCAGCCAAACATTGTCTGGAAACACCATATATTTT
CASSQTLSGNTIYF